This T cell receptor (beta chain) is drawn from a study of T cell responses to AZD1222 COVID-19 vaccine. CDR3 size: 14 residues. Germline V lookup: CDR1 SGHDT, CDR2 YYEEEE. The germline V and J ends were trimmed by 6 bases and 5 bases, with 17 bases remaining between them. Study-level findings and limits: The CD4 TCRs associated with vaccination extended across spike and predominated at 160-218 and 743-854. Nearly half of unique spike-specific TCRs reportedly avoided B.1.351 and B.1.1.7 mutated regions.

On this clone itself: Its antigen is currently unknown.

Generated by immunoSEQ multiplex PCR, the TCRdb table keeps only in-frame clones and is missing some. The sample records 100,000 to 150,000 clones, roughly 85% being singletons. Sequences were derived from peripheral blood, sampled 28 days after the second AZD1222 dose. This receptor was obtained from an adult who received the AZD1222 COVID-19 vaccine. This sequence joins TRBV5-6 and TRBJ1-2, with TRBD1 as a possible D gene (5 bases). DNA for the CDR3: TGTGCCAGCAACCGACAGTCAACAGGTTATGGCTACACCTTC. Encoded protein: CASNRQSTGYGYTF.